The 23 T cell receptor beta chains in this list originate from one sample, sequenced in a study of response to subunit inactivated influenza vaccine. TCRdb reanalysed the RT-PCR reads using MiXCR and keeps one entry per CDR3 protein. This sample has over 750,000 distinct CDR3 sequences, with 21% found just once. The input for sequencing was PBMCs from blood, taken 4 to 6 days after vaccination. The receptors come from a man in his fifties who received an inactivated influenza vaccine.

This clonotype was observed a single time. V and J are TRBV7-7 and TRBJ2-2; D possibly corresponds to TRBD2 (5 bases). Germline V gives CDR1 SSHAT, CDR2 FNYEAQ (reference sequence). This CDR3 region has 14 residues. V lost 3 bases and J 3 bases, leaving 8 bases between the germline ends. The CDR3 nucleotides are TGTGCCAGCAGCTTTAGGCGGGACACCGGGGAGCTGTTTTTT. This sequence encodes CASSFRRDTGELFF.

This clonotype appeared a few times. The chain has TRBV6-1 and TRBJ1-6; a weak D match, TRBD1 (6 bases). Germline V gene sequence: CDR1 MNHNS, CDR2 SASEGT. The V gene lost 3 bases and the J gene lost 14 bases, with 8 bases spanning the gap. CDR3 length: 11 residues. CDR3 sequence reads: CASSDKGALHF. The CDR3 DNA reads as TGTGCCAGCAGTGACAAGGGGGCCCTCCACTTT.

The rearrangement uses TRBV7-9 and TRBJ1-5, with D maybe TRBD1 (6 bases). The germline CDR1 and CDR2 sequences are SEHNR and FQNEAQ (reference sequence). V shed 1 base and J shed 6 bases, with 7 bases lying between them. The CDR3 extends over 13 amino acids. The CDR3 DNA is TGTGCCAGCAGCTTAGGACAGGCTCAGCCCCAGCATTTT. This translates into CASSLGQAQPQHF.

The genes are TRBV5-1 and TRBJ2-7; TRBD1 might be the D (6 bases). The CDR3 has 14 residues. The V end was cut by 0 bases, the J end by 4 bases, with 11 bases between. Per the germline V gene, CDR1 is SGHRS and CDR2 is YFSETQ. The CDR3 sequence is CASSLVTGYYEQYF. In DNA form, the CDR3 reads TGCGCCAGCAGCTTGGTCACAGGGTATTACGAGCAGTACTTC. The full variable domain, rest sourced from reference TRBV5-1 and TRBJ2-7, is KAGVTQTPRYLIKTRGQQVTLSCSPISGHRSVSWYQQTPGQGLQFLFEYFSETQRNKGNFPGRFSGRQFSNSRSEMNVSTLELGDSALYLCASSLVTGYYEQYFGPGTRLTVT.

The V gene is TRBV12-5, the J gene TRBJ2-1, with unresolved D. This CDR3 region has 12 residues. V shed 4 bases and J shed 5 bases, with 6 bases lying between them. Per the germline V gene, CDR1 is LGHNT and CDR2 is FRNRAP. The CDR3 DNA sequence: TGTGCTAGTGGTTCACTTAACAATGAGCAGTTCTTC. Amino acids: CASGSLNNEQFF.

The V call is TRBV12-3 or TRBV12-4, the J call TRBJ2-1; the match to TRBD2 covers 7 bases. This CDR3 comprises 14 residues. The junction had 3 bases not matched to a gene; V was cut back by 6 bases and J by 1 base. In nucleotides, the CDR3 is TGTGCCAGCAGGGATAGCGGGTCCTACAATGAGCAGTTCTTC. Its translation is CASRDSGSYNEQFF.

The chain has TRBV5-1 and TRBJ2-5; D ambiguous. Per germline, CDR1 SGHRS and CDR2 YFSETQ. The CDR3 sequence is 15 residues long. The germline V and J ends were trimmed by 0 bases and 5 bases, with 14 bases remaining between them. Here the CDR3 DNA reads TGCGCCAGCAGCTTGGCCGGAGCGAAACACGAGACCCAGTACTTC. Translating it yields CASSLAGAKHETQYF. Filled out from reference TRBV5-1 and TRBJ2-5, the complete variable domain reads KAGVTQTPRYLIKTRGQQVTLSCSPISGHRSVSWYQQTPGQGLQFLFEYFSETQRNKGNFPGRFSGRQFSNSRSEMNVSTLELGDSALYLCASSLAGAKHETQYFGPGTRLLVL.

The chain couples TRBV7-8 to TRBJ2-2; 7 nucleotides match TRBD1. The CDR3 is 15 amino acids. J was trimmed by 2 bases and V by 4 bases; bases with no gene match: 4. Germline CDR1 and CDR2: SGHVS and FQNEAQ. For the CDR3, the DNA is TGTGCCAGCAGCTGGGACAGATTAAACACCGGGGAGCTGTTTTTT. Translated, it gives CASSWDRLNTGELFF.

The chain's CDR3 is CASSTSRGYNEQFF. CDR3 bases: TGTGCCAGTAGTACGAGCCGGGGGTACAATGAGCAGTTCTTC. The rearrangement joins TRBV19 to TRBJ2-1, with D possibly TRBD2 on 6 matching bases. The CDR3 runs 14 residues. CDR1 LNHDA and CDR2 SQIVND come from the germline V gene (reference sequence). Trimming cost V 4 bases and J 4 bases, with 11 bases left between them.

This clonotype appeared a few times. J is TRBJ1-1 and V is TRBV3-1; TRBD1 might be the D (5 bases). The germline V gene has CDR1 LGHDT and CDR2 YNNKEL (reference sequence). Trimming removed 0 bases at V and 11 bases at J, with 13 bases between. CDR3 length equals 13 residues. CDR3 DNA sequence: TGTGCCAGCAGCCAAGATGTGGGGGGGAACGCTTTCTTT. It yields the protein CASSQDVGGNAFF. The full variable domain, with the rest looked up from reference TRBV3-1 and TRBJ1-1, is DTAVSQTPKYLVTQMGNDKSIKCEQNLGHDTMYWYKQDSKKFLKIMFSYNNKELIINETVPNRFSPKSPDKAHLNLHINSLELGDSAVYFCASSQDVGGNAFFGQGTRLTVV.

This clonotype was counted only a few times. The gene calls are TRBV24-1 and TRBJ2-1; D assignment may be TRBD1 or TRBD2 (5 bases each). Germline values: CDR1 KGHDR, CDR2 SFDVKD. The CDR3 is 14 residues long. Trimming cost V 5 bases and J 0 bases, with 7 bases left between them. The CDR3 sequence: CATSAGSSYNEQFF. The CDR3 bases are TGTGCCACCAGTGCAGGGAGCTCCTACAATGAGCAGTTCTTC.

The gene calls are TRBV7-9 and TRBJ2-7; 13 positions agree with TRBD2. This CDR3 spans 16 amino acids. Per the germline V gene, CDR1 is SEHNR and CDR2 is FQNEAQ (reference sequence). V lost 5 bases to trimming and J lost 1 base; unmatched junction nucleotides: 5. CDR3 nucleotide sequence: TGTGCCAGCAGCGGGGGACTAGCGGGACTTTCCTACGAGCAGTACTTC. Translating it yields CASSGGLAGLSYEQYF.

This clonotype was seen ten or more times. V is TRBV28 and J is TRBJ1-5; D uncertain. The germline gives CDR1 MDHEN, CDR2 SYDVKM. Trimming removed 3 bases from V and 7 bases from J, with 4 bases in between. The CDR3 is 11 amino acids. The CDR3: CASSLGQPQHF. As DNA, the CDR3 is TGTGCCAGCAGTTTGGGGCAGCCCCAGCATTTT.

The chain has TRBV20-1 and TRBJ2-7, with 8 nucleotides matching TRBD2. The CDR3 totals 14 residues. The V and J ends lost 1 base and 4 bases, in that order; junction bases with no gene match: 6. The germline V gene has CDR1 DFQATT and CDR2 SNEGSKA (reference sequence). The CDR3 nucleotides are TGCAGTGCTAGAGTGCCCGGGAGGGCTTACGAGCAGTACTTC. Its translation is CSARVPGRAYEQYF.

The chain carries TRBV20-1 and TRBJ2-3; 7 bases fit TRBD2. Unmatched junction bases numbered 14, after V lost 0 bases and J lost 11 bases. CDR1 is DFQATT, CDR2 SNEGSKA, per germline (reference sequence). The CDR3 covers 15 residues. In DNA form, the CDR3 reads TGCAGTGCTAGAGATCTCGGCGGGGGAAGGGAGGGGCAGTATTTT. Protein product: CSARDLGGGREGQYF.

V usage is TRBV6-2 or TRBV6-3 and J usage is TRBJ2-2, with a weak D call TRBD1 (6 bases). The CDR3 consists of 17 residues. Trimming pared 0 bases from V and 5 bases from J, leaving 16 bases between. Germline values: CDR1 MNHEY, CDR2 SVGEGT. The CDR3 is CASSYSSVRGYTGELFF. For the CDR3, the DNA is TGTGCCAGCAGTTACTCGAGCGTCAGGGGTTATACCGGGGAGCTGTTTTTT.

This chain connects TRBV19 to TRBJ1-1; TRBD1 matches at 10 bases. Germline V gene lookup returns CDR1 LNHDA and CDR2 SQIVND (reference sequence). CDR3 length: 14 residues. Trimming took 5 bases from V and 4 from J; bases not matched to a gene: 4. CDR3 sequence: CASSDRGRGTEAFF. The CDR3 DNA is TGTGCCAGTAGTGACAGGGGGCGCGGCACTGAAGCTTTCTTT. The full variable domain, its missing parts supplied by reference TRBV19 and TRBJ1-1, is DGGITQSPKYLFRKEGQNVTLSCEQNLNHDAMYWYRQDPGQGLRLIYYSQIVNDFQKGDIAEGYSVSREKKESFPLTVTSAQKNPTAFYLCASSDRGRGTEAFFGQGTRLTVV.

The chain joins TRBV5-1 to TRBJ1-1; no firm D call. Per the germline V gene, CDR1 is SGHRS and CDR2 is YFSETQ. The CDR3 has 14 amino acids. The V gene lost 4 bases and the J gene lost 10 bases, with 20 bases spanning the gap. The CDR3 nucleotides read TGCGCCAGCAGCCCCCCGGGCTCCGGAGCGGCAGCTTTCTTT. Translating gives CASSPPGSGAAAFF.

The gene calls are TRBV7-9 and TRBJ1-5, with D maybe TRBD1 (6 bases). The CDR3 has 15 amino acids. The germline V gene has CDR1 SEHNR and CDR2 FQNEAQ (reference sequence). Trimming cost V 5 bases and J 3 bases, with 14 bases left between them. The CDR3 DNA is TGTGCCAGCAGCCTAGGGGGTGGGTTCAATCAGCCCCAGCATTTT. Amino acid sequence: CASSLGGGFNQPQHF.

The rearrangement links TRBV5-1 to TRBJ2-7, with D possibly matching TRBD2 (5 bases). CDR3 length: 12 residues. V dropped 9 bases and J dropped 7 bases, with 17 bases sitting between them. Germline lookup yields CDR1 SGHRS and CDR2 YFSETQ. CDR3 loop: CATRTPTGEQYF. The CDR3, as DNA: TGCGCCACTAGGACCCCTACGGGGGAGCAGTACTTC.

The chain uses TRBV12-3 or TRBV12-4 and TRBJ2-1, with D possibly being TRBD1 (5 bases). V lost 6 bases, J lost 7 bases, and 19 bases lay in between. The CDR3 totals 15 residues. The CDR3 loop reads CASSLRAAPRNEQFF. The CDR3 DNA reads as TGTGCCAGCAGCCTCAGGGCAGCTCCTAGGAATGAGCAGTTCTTC.

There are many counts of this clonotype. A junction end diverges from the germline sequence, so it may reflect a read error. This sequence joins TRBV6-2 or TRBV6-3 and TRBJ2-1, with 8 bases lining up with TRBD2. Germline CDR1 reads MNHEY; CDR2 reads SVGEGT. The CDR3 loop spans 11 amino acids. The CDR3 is CASNDGTSLVF. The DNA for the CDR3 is TGTGCCAGCAACGACGGGACTAGTCTAGTCTTC.

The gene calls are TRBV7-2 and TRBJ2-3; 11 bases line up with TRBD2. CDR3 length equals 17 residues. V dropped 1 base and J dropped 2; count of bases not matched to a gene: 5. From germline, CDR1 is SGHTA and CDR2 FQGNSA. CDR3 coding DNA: TGTGCCAGCAGCTTAGTTGGGACTAGCGGATACACAGATACGCAGTATTTT. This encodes CASSLVGTSGYTDTQYF. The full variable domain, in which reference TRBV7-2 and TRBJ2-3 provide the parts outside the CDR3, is GAGVSQSPSNKVTEKGKDVELRCDPISGHTALYWYRQSLGQGLEFLIYFQGNSAPDKSGLPSDRFSAERTGGSVSTLTIQRTQQEDSAVYLCASSLVGTSGYTDTQYFGPGTRLTVL.